The rows below give T cell receptor beta chains drawn from one sample of a study of blood T cell repertoires in COVID-19. Profiled with immunoSEQ multiplex PCR; TCRdb holds only in-frame clones, not every one. The table records 200,000 to 250,000 clones, 86% of them present only once. Sequencing was done on a sample of PBMCs or T cells enriched from blood (not recorded which). The receptors shown here come from a woman between 50 and 59 years old who had recovered from COVID-19. The CDR3 runs from the conserved cysteine through the conserved F or W. The D gene is left open where the match is weak. Size is omitted from some rows. Given values are once, few, many or a class for expanded clones.

len: 14; d_gene: TRBD2; j_gene: TRBJ2-1; abundance: .; v_gene: TRBV18; CDR3nt: TGTGCCAGCTCACCCCTAGCGGGGAACCATGAGCAGTTCTTC; CDR3aa: CASSPLAGNHEQFF
len: 13; d_gene: .; j_gene: TRBJ2-3; abundance: .; v_gene: TRBV5-1; CDR3nt: TGCGCCAGCAGCCCGGACTACGCAGATACGCAGTATTTT; CDR3aa: CASSPDYADTQYF
len: 13; d_gene: TRBD1; j_gene: TRBJ1-5; abundance: few; v_gene: TRBV5-6; CDR3nt: TGTGCCAGCAGCACGGACAGGAATCAGCCCCAGCATTTT; CDR3aa: CASSTDRNQPQHF
len: 16; d_gene: .; j_gene: TRBJ1-6; abundance: .; v_gene: TRBV4-2; CDR3nt: TGTGCCAGCAGCCAAGATGGCCAGAATTATAATTCACCCCTCCACTTT; CDR3aa: CASSQDGQNYNSPLHF
len: 17; d_gene: .; j_gene: TRBJ2-1; abundance: .; v_gene: TRBV7-9; CDR3nt: TGTGCCAGCACCCCTGGGAAAGCGGGTTACCAGTACAATGAGCAGTTCTTC; CDR3aa: CASTPGKAGYQYNEQFF
len: 15; d_gene: TRBD1; j_gene: TRBJ2-5; abundance: .; v_gene: TRBV7-9; CDR3nt: TGTGCCAGCAGCTTTCCCACAGGGGGTTTGGAGACCCAGTACTTC; CDR3aa: CASSFPTGGLETQYF
len: 13; d_gene: .; j_gene: TRBJ1-2; abundance: .; v_gene: TRBV12-3/TRBV12-4; CDR3nt: TGTGCCAGCAGTTTTCATGTTAACTATGGCTACACCTTC; CDR3aa: CASSFHVNYGYTF
len: 12; d_gene: .; j_gene: TRBJ2-1; abundance: .; v_gene: TRBV28; CDR3nt: TGTGCCAGCAGTTTATATCGGGATGAGCAGTTCTTC; CDR3aa: CASSLYRDEQFF
len: 16; d_gene: .; j_gene: TRBJ2-2; abundance: .; v_gene: TRBV7-9; CDR3nt: TGTGCCAGCACCAAACAGTGGGGGGGGCCGGCCGGGGAGCTGTTTTTT; CDR3aa: CASTKQWGGPAGELFF
len: 14; d_gene: .; j_gene: TRBJ1-3; abundance: .; v_gene: TRBV18; CDR3nt: TGTGCCAGCTCACCACAGGAGTCTGGAAACACCATATATTTT; CDR3aa: CASSPQESGNTIYF
len: 16; d_gene: .; j_gene: TRBJ1-3; abundance: .; v_gene: TRBV19; CDR3nt: TGTGCCAGTAGTATCCCCCAGGGGAGCTCTGGAAACACCATATATTTT; CDR3aa: CASSIPQGSSGNTIYF
len: 14; d_gene: .; j_gene: TRBJ1-1; abundance: .; v_gene: TRBV5-1; CDR3nt: TGCGCCAGCAGCCCAGCAGGGGCGCCAGCTGAAGCTTTCTTT; CDR3aa: CASSPAGAPAEAFF
len: 18; d_gene: .; j_gene: TRBJ2-7; abundance: .; v_gene: TRBV5-1; CDR3nt: TGCGCCAGCAGCGGGTCGGGGAGTTGGACAGCCGACTCCTACGAGCAGTACTTC; CDR3aa: CASSGSGSWTADSYEQYF
len: 14; d_gene: .; j_gene: TRBJ1-1; abundance: .; v_gene: TRBV19; CDR3nt: TGTGCCAGTATCTCACCCCAGGTTGACGCTGAAGCTTTCTTT; CDR3aa: CASISPQVDAEAFF
len: 13; d_gene: .; j_gene: TRBJ2-1; abundance: few; v_gene: TRBV1; CDR3nt: TGCACCAGCAGCCAAGATCTGTACAATGAGCAGTTCTTC; CDR3aa: CTSSQDLYNEQFF
len: 15; d_gene: .; j_gene: TRBJ2-3; abundance: .; v_gene: TRBV4-3; CDR3nt: TGCGCCAGCAGCCCTCAGCGGGTTGGCACAGATACGCAGTATTTT; CDR3aa: CASSPQRVGTDTQYF
len: 12; d_gene: TRBD2; j_gene: TRBJ2-7; abundance: .; v_gene: TRBV6-5; CDR3nt: TGTGCCAGCAGTCCGGGGGGATACGAGCAGTACTTC; CDR3aa: CASSPGGYEQYF
len: 13; d_gene: .; j_gene: TRBJ2-7; abundance: .; v_gene: TRBV3-1/TRBV3-2; CDR3nt: TGTGCCAGCAGCCTCGGCGGGGTTAACGAGCAGTACTTC; CDR3aa: CASSLGGVNEQYF
len: 16; d_gene: TRBD1; j_gene: TRBJ2-3; abundance: .; v_gene: TRBV5-6; CDR3nt: TGTGCCAGCAGCTTGGGACAGGGGTTGAGAACAGATACGCAGTATTTT; CDR3aa: CASSLGQGLRTDTQYF
len: 18; d_gene: TRBD2; j_gene: TRBJ2-2; abundance: .; v_gene: TRBV11-2; CDR3nt: TGTGCCAGCAGCTTCTTTAGCGGGGGGCCCGGGAACACCGGGGAGCTGTTTTTT; CDR3aa: CASSFFSGGPGNTGELFF
len: 17; d_gene: .; j_gene: TRBJ2-3; abundance: .; v_gene: TRBV14; CDR3nt: TGTGCCAGCAGCCAAGAATGGGGGAGGATCAGCACAGATACGCAGTATTTT; CDR3aa: CASSQEWGRISTDTQYF
len: 14; d_gene: .; j_gene: TRBJ2-7; abundance: .; v_gene: TRBV4-2; CDR3nt: TGTGCCAGCAGCCAAGAACAGCTATCCTACGAGCAGTACTTC; CDR3aa: CASSQEQLSYEQYF